Reported below is one T cell receptor beta chain. Residents of approximately 25 US areas, aged about 18 to 95 years, made up the participants. Which cohort a participant joined came from the clinical history participants gave. Methods used by the authors: The authors estimated nucleated cell counts from reference gene primer amplification. Repertoires were generated with immunoSEQ multiplex PCR, while TCRdb's copy carries only in-frame clones and drops some. Clone size and V and J calls were adopted from that table, with D and trimming inferred from the DNA. The sample comprises about 150,000 clones, roughly 83% of which are singletons, and just over 9% rests with the top ten. The data belong to a study of blood T cell repertoires in COVID-19. Study-level background: PBMCs, B-cell-depleted T cells, or T cells provided the cDNA or gDNA that made up the material.

The V segment lost 5 bases and the J segment 6 bases; nucleotides outside the gene matches: 14. This CDR3 has 16 residues. The V gene's germline CDR1 is SGHVS and CDR2 FQNEAQ. This chain links TRBV7-8 with TRBJ1-2, with 8 bases aligning to TRBD1. The sequence derives from a man aged 45-65 years who had recovered from COVID-19. The sample consisted of PBMCs or T cells enriched from blood (not recorded which). The DNA of the CDR3 is TGTGCCAGCAGCCTCCTCCGGCAGGGGGCCATGGATGGCTACACCTTC. Amino acids: CASSLLRQGAMDGYTF. The whole variable domain, filled in from reference TRBV7-8 and TRBJ1-2, reads GAGVSQSPRYKVAKRGQDVALRCDPISGHVSLFWYQQALGQGPEFLTYFQNEAQLDKSGLPSDRFFAERPEGSVSTLKIQRTQQEDSAVYLCASSLLRQGAMDGYTFGSGTRLTVV.